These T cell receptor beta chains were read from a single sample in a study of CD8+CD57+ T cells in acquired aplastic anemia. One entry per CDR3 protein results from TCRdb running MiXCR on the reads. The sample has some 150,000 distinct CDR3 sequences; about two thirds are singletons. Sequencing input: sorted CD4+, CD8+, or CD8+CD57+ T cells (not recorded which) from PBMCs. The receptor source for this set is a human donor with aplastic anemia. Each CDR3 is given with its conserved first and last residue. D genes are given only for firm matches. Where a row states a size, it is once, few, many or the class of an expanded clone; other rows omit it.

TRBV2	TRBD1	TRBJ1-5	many	TGTGCCAGCAGTGAAGCGATCCCTGTGCTGGGACAGTCCTTTAGCAATCAGCCCCAGCATTTT	CASSEAIPVLGQSFSNQPQHF
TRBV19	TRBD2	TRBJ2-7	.	TGTGCCAGTGGCGAGCTTACAGCGGGGGGCGTCAACGAGCAGTACTTC	CASGELTAGGVNEQYF
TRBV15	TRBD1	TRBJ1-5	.	TGTGCCACCAGCCGACAGGGAAACAATCAGCCCCAGCATTTT	CATSRQGNNQPQHF
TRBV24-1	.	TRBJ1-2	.	TGTGCCACCCTCACGAAAAACGGGACAAAGGACTATGGCTACACCTTC	CATLTKNGTKDYGYTF
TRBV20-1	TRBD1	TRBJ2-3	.	TGCAGTGCCCGGACTGGGACAGGTACAGATACGCAGTATTTT	CSARTGTGTDTQYF
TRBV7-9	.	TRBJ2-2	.	TGTGCCAGCAGCTTTGAGAGTGGGGAGGAGCTGTTTTTT	CASSFESGEELFF
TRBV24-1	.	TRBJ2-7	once	TGTGCCACCAGTGAAACCGGGACCGCGGCCTACGAGCAGTACTTC	CATSETGTAAYEQYF
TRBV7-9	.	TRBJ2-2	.	TGTGCCAGCAGCATGCAGGGGTTGAACACCGGGGAGCTGTTTTTT	CASSMQGLNTGELFF
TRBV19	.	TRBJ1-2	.	TGTGCCAGTAGCCCGGGACTGAATAACTATGGCTACACCTTC	CASSPGLNNYGYTF
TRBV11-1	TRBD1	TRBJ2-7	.	TGTGCCAGCAGCGCAGGGGGTAACTACGAGCAGTACTTC	CASSAGGNYEQYF
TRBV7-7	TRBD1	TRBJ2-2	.	TGTGCTAGCAGCCGGGACAGCACCGGGGAGCTGTTTTTT	CASSRDSTGELFF
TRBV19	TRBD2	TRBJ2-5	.	TGTGCCAGTAGTGCTCGACTAGCGGGGCTGGAGACCCAGTACTTC	CASSARLAGLETQYF
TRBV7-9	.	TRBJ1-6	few	TGTGCCAGCAGCCCCTCCGGGACATCTAATTCACCCCTCCACTTT	CASSPSGTSNSPLHF
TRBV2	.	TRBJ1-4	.	TGTGCCAGCAGACAGGGTCCGAATGAAAAACTGTTTTTT	CASRQGPNEKLFF
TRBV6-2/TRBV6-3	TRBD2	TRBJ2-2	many	TGTGCCAGTCATTCCGGGACTAGCATCGCGAACACCGGGGAGCTGTTTTTT	CASHSGTSIANTGELFF
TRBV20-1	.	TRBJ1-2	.	TGCAGTGCTAGAGATATCTGGGCTAGGGCCTATGGCTACACCTTC	CSARDIWARAYGYTF
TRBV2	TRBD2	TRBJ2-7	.	TGTGCCAGCGTCGGACTAGCGGGAGGGAGGGAGCAGTACTTC	CASVGLAGGREQYF
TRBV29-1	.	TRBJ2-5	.	TGCAGCGTTGCTAAAGCCGGCGGGACCCAGTACTTC	CSVAKAGGTQYF
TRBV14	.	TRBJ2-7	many	TGTGCCAGCAGCGCCCGGGACCCCCTTTCCCACGAGCAGTACTTC	CASSARDPLSHEQYF
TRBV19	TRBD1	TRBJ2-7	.	TGTGCCAGTAGTATAGGACAGGGAAAGCAGTACTTC	CASSIGQGKQYF
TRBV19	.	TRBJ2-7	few	TGTGCCAGTAGCACCCTCGAAGGGGTCTCCTACGAGCAGTACTTC	CASSTLEGVSYEQYF
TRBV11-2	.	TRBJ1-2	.	TGTGCCAGCAGCCCTTCGTTAGGAGACTATGGCTACACCTTC	CASSPSLGDYGYTF
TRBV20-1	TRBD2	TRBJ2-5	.	TGCAGTGCCGGGAGGGGAGGAATCCAAGAGACCCAGTACTTC	CSAGRGGIQETQYF
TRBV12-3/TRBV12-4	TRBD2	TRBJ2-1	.	TGTGCCAGCAGGCAATCTGGGGTAGCGGGGGGGCGGGATGAGCAGTTCTTC	CASRQSGVAGGRDEQFF
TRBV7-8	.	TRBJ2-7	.	TGTGCCAGCAGGGGCGGGGACGCCTACGAGCAGTACTTC	CASRGGDAYEQYF
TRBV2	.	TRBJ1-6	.	TGTGCCAGCAGTTCGGGATATAATTCACACCTCCACTTT	CASSSGYNSHLHF
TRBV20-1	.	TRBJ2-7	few	TGCAGTGCTAGACGCCTCGGGGGTCTCAGCTCCTACGAGCAGTACTTC	CSARRLGGLSSYEQYF
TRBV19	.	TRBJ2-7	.	TGTGCCAGTAGAGATCGGGGGTACGAGCAGTACTTC	CASRDRGYEQYF
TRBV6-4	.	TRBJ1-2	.	TGTGCCAGCAGTGATGGGGGTGGCTACACCTTC	CASSDGGGYTF
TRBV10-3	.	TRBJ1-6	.	TGTGCCATCAGTGTAGGGACCCTTAATTCACCCCTCCACTTT	CAISVGTLNSPLHF
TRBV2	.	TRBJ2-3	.	TGTGCCAGCAGTTTCCGCGGGTCCAGCACAGATACGCAGTATTTT	CASSFRGSSTDTQYF
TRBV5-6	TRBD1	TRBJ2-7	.	TGTGCCAGCAGCGTCGGGACAGGGGTCTACGAGCAGTACTTC	CASSVGTGVYEQYF
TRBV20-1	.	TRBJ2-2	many	TGCAGTGCTAGCGATGAGCAGGGAGTCACCGGGGAGCTGTTTTTT	CSASDEQGVTGELFF
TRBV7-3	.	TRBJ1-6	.	TGTGCCAGCAGCTTATTCGCCAGGACCAATTCACCCCTCCACTTT	CASSLFARTNSPLHF
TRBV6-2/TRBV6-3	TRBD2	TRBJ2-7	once	TGTGCCAGCAGTTACACCAGCGGGGTCTACTCCTACGAGCAGTACTTC	CASSYTSGVYSYEQYF
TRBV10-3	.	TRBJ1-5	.	TGTGCCACCGCGGGACAAACTTTTAGGGTAAATCAGCCCCAGCATTTT	CATAGQTFRVNQPQHF
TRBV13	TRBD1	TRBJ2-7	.	TGTGCCAGCAGCTCCGGGGACAGGTCCTACGAGCAGTACTTC	CASSSGDRSYEQYF
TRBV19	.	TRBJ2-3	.	TGTGCCAGTGACATCGGCCGGAACACAGATACGCAGTATTTT	CASDIGRNTDTQYF
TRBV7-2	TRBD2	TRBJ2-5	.	TGTGCCAGCAGCCTTAGCGGGGGGGATTTAGAGACCCAGTACTTC	CASSLSGGDLETQYF
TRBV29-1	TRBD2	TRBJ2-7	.	TGCAGCACGGGAGCGGGGACCAACTCTCGGGAGCAGTACTTC	CSTGAGTNSREQYF
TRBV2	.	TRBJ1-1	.	TGTGCCAGCAGGACACCTGGTATGAACACCGAAGCTTTCTTT	CASRTPGMNTEAFF
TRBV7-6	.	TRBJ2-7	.	TGTGCCAGCAGCCCCGGGTTCCCCGTGGAGCAGTACTTC	CASSPGFPVEQYF
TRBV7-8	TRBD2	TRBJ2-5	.	TGTGCCAGCAGCTTAGCGGCGGGGGGAGGAGAGACCCAGTACTTC	CASSLAAGGGETQYF
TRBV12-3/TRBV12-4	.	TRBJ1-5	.	TGTGCCAGCAGTTTAGCGCGTCAGGGTCGGAGCAATCGGCCCCAGCATTTT	CASSLARQGRSNRPQHF